This T cell receptor beta chain was recorded in a study of blood T cell repertoires in COVID-19 (dated by TCRdb to about 2020). General notes on the study: Collaborator samples came from the United States, Italy and Spain and covered acute and convalescent phases of COVID-19. The dataset comprised deeply sampled blood TCRbeta repertoires from subjects exposed to, actively infected with, or recovered from COVID-19. A freely available public database, intended as a resource for researchers studying the immune response to SARS-CoV-2, is where the repertoires were released. A de-identified subject ID, COVID-19 status, age in years and sex were almost always included in the sample metadata. The material from the prospective study consisted of cDNA or gDNA derived from T cells, B-cell-depleted T cells, or PBMCs. The samples were drawn from two sources: the first 160 participants of the ongoing ImmuneRACE study, and fewer than 1,500 subjects contributed by 6 global collaborators. HLA class I and class II types, where available, came from metadata supplied by the sample provider rather than from assay-based typing.

Collaborating institutions collected whole blood in K2EDTA tubes following their own protocols. For TCRbeta analysis, collaborators shipped samples as frozen whole blood, isolated PBMCs, or DNA extracted from either of those sample types. The full study reports these points: Clinical and demographic metadata were provided uncurated, with the amount varying by source and participant.

Trimming removed 1 base from V and 4 bases from J; the gene matches leave 5 bases unexplained. From a lookup of the germline V gene, CDR1 and CDR2 are SGHRS and YFSETQ. The CDR3 contains 15 residues, cysteine and phenylalanine counted. Only the CDR3 DNA stays, 45 bases, in frame from base 1. TCRbeta CDR3 regions were amplified from genomic DNA using the immunoSEQ Assay, a bias-controlled multiplex PCR. As for the authors' bioinformatics: Within the assay, amplification of reference gene primers was used to estimate how many nucleated cells each sample contained. Sequence reads were collapsed and filtered to measure the absolute abundance of every unique TCRbeta CDR3 rearrangement. Productive Simpson clonality was computed per sample as the square root of Simpson's diversity index over productive rearrangements. TCRdb retrieved this table from immuneACCESS and kept in-frame rearrangements only. Not all clones are present; in checked studies, unresolved V genes account for under half, and no reason is known for the remainder. That table furnishes V, J and clone size, whereas the DNA furnished D and trimming. The sample has about 320,000 clones on record, approximately 85% of them singletons. The top ten constitute around 7.2% of the sample.

This clone was counted once. This receptor's antigen is unknown. Base qualities were left out, and no much larger clone turns up one base away. The sequence was obtained from a human donor in a cohort sampled during active COVID-19. This sequence uses TRBV5-1 and TRBJ1-1, and TRBD1 matches 9 of the central bases. Sequenced material: peripheral blood. The CDR3 has the sequence CASSLMGQGGTEAFF. In nucleotides, the sequence is TGCGCCAGCAGCTTGATGGGACAGGGCGGCACTGAAGCTTTCTTT. When the CDR3 is completed using the reference TRBV5-1 and TRBJ1-1 genes on either side, the full variable domain is KAGVTQTPRYLIKTRGQQVTLSCSPISGHRSVSWYQQTPGQGLQFLFEYFSETQRNKGNFPGRFSGRQFSNSRSEMNVSTLELGDSALYLCASSLMGQGGTEAFFGQGTRLTVV.